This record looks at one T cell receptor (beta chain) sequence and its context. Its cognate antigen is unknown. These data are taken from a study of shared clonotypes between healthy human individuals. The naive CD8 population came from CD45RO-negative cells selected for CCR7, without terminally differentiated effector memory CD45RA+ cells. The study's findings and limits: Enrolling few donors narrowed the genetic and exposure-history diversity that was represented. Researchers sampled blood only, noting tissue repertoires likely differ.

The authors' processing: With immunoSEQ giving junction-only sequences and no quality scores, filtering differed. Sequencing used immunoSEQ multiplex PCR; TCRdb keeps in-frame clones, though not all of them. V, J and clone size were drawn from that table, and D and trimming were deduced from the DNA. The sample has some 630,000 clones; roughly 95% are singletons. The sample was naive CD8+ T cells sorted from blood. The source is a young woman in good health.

CDR3 residues: CASSPVAGGLTDTQYF. In DNA, the CDR3 is TGTGCCAGCAGTCCCGTAGCGGGAGGATTGACAGATACGCAGTATTTT. The V call is TRBV28, the J call TRBJ2-3; the match to TRBD2 covers 10 bases. Germline V CDR1 and CDR2: MDHEN, SYDVKM. CDR3 length equals 16 residues. The trim removed 5 bases at V and 3 bases at J, leaving 8 bases unmatched.